The clone carrying this T cell receptor (beta chain) was seen just once. The antigen is undetermined. The primer mix had 60 Vbeta and 13 Jbeta primers. Data came from immunoSEQ multiplex PCR; TCRdb stores just in-frame clones and leaves some out. Of about 120,000 clones in the sample, 66% were seen once. The data are from a study of cytomegalovirus exposure and HLA in healthy donors. Germline loops: CDR1 SGHNT, CDR2 YYREEE (reference sequence). The trim removed 4 bases at V and 3 bases at J, leaving 12 bases unmatched. The CDR3 contains 17 residues. Broader study findings: Prior analysis indicated that the majority of TCR beta V segments exhibited productivity approximately 87% or approximately 30% of the time. Cytomegalovirus-associated TCR beta chains were listed, numbering approximately 150.

The clonotype originates from a man aged 18 to 29 in good health and CMV-seronegative. Material: PBMCs. This chain connects TRBV5-4 to TRBJ2-3; TRBD2 agrees at 9 bases. CDR3 region: CASSGRRLADGTDTQYF. The CDR3, as DNA: TGTGCCAGCAGCGGGAGGAGACTAGCGGATGGGACAGATACGCAGTATTTT. The variable domain in full, completed from reference TRBV5-4 and TRBJ2-3, reads ETGVTQSPTHLIKTRGQQVTLRCSSQSGHNTVSWYQQALGQGPQFIFQYYREEENGRGNFPPRFSGLQFPNYSSELNVNALELDDSALYLCASSGRRLADGTDTQYFGPGTRLTVL.